Shown below are 11 T cell receptor beta chains from a single sample sequenced in a study of molecular identifiers for immune sequencing clone quantification. TCRdb used MiXCR to reprocess the PCR reads, holding one entry per CDR3 protein. Of roughly 100,000 distinct CDR3 sequences detected, 35% appear once; the ten largest clones hold about 9.7%. The material sequenced was naive CD8+ T cells from blood, with Jurkat cell RNA spiked in. Subset reported: FACS-sorted CD8+CD4-CCR7+CD45RA+ naive T cells. The receptors shown here come from a human donor in good health. Some libraries in this study had Jurkat cell RNA spiked in.

V is TRBV9 and J is TRBJ2-6; perhaps TRBD1 as D (5 bases). V lost 2 bases to trimming and J lost 0 bases, with 12 bases between them. The CDR3 is 17 amino acids. Germline V lookup: CDR1 SGDLS, CDR2 YYNGEE. The CDR3 reads CASSVSVDSSGANVLTF. The CDR3 region has the DNA TGTGCCAGCAGCGTCTCCGTTGACAGCTCTGGGGCCAACGTCCTGACTTTC. The full variable domain, with the rest looked up from reference TRBV9 and TRBJ2-6, is DSGVTQTPKHLITATGQRVTLRCSPRSGDLSVYWYQQSLDQGLQFLIQYYNGEERAKGNILERFSAQQFPDLHSELNLSSLELGDSALYFCASSVSVDSSGANVLTFGAGSRLTVL.

This clonotype was detected many times. This chain joins TRBV29-1 and TRBJ1-1; D uncertain. CDR3 length: 13 residues. Germline V gene sequence: CDR1 SQVTM, CDR2 ANQGSEA. Trimming left V 1 base short and J 3 bases short, with 9 bases between. CDR3 sequence (DNA): TGCAGCGTTGAAGGTGCAGCGGACACTGAAGCTTTCTTT. Translated, it gives CSVEGAADTEAFF. The whole variable domain, remainder taken from reference TRBV29-1 and TRBJ1-1, is SAVISQKPSRDICQRGTSLTIQCQVDSQVTMMFWYRQQPGQSLTLIATANQGSEATYESGFVIDKFPISRPNLTFSTLTVSNMSPEDSSIYLCSVEGAADTEAFFGQGTRLTVV.

The rearrangement joins TRBV6-2 or TRBV6-3 to TRBJ2-7; D perhaps matches TRBD2 (5 bases). The germline V gene has CDR1 MNHEY and CDR2 SVGEGT. This CDR3 comprises 14 residues. Trimming left V 5 bases short and J 3 bases short, with 14 bases between. CDR3 bases: TGTGCCAGCAGTCTACTAGTGGAACTCTACGAGCAGTACTTC. It is translated as CASSLLVELYEQYF.

The chain recombines TRBV5-6 with TRBJ1-5, with D unresolved. V was cut by 3 bases and J by 5 bases, with 15 bases left in between. This CDR3 spans 15 amino acids. Germline V CDR1 and CDR2: SGHDT, YYEEEE. The CDR3 DNA reads as TGTGCCAGCAGCTCCACCAATCAGAGGGATCAGCCCCAGCATTTT. It codes for CASSSTNQRDQPQHF.

This clonotype was picked up many times. This chain uses TRBV4-2 with TRBJ2-1; TRBD1 might be the D (5 bases). Germline-derived CDR1 and CDR2 are LGHNA and YNFKEQ. The CDR3 loop spans 12 amino acids. Trimming stripped 0 bases from V and 9 bases from J, with 6 bases between. Here the CDR3 DNA reads TGTGCCAGCAGCCAAGAGGGGCTTGAGCAGTTCTTC. This translates into CASSQEGLEQFF.

This clonotype was seen repeatedly, ten times or more. The CDR3 reads CASSLGRRLQETQYF. The CDR3 nucleotides read TGTGCCAGCAGCTTAGGGCGGAGGCTACAAGAGACCCAGTACTTC. The V gene is TRBV7-2, the J gene TRBJ2-5, with D perhaps TRBD2 (5 bases). CDR1 and CDR2 (germline): SGHTA, FQGNSA. V shed 1 base and J shed 2 bases, with 11 bases lying between them. The CDR3 totals 15 residues.

The table lists this clonotype with a few counts. The genes are TRBV7-9 and TRBJ2-5; D unresolved. The germline V gene has CDR1 SEHNR and CDR2 FQNEAQ (reference sequence). With 3 bases removed from V and 5 bases from J, the gap between germline ends came to 7 bases. This CDR3 is 12 amino acids long. CDR3 amino acids: CASSFSPETQYF. For the CDR3, the DNA is TGTGCCAGCAGCTTTTCTCCGGAGACCCAGTACTTC. The variable domain in full, with the rest retrieved from reference TRBV7-9 and TRBJ2-5, is DTGVSQNPRHKITKRGQNVTFRCDPISEHNRLYWYRQTLGQGPEFLTYFQNEAQLEKSRLLSDRFSAERPKGSFSTLEIQRTEQGDSAMYLCASSFSPETQYFGPGTRLLVL.

A few counts support this clonotype. The chain carries TRBV6-5 and TRBJ2-3; 13 nucleotides line up with TRBD2. Looked up from germline, CDR1 is MNHEY and CDR2 is SVGAGI. V was pared by 4 bases and J by 4 bases, with 2 bases of the junction left unmatched. CDR3 size: 15 residues. The CDR3 reads CASSSTSGRPDTQYF. CDR3 DNA: TGTGCCAGCAGTTCGACTAGCGGGAGGCCAGATACGCAGTATTTT.

For this clonotype: Sequence at one end of the junction differs from germline and may be a read error. The rearrangement uses TRBV2 and TRBJ2-7, with a tentative D call TRBD2 (6 bases). Germline CDR1 is SNHLY and CDR2 is FYNNEI. The CDR3 totals 14 residues. The CDR3 DNA follows: TGTGCCGGCAGTGATCCTAGGGAGGCCTACGAGCAGTACTTC. Translating gives CAGSDPREAYEQYF.

The rearrangement uses TRBV2 and TRBJ2-1, with 8 bases fitting TRBD2. The germline gives CDR1 SNHLY, CDR2 FYNNEI. This CDR3 is 16 amino acids long. Losses at the gene ends were 10 bases for V and 2 bases for J; bases not matched to a gene: 13. CDR3 protein: CATPGGSGNPYNEQFF. The CDR3 region has the DNA TGTGCCACTCCGGGGGGTAGCGGGAACCCCTACAATGAGCAGTTCTTC.

In the case of this clonotype: Being one base from a much bigger clone, this may be a read error. The CDR3 coding sequence is TGTGCCAGCGCCCCCAGCGCGCCCGGACAAGCGACCCAGTACTTC. It encodes CASAPSAPGQATQYF. J is TRBJ2-5 and V is TRBV7-9; D is perhaps TRBD1 (5 bases). CDR1 and CDR2 from the germline V gene are SEHNR and FQNEAQ (reference sequence). The CDR3 sequence is 15 residues long.